This T cell receptor (beta chain) was recovered during a study of cytomegalovirus exposure and HLA in healthy donors. Study-level findings and limits: Researchers catalogued around 150 TCR beta chains as cytomegalovirus-associated. Because they were indistinguishable, some V segments, including TRBV6-2 and TRBV6-3, were excluded. Other equally common chains were less clonally expanded than HLA-associated TCR beta chains, a later analysis showed.

CDR1 is SEHNR and CDR2 is FQNEAQ in the germline V gene (reference sequence). The CDR3 consists of 15 residues. At collection, donors were nominally healthy, but unrecorded immune exposures were probable. Vbeta (60) and Jbeta (13) primers were used in the PCR. Using immunoSEQ multiplex PCR, the repertoire was profiled, and TCRdb retains in-frame clones only, with some absent. The sample lists fewer than 350,000 clones, 80% to 90% occurring once. The sample holds one count of this clone. Its specificity is not known. The junction shows a germline mismatch at one end, possibly a read error. Sequencing was performed on PBMCs. The chain carries TRBV7-9 and TRBJ2-3; 10 positions agree with TRBD2. The sequence derives from a woman younger than 30 in good health and CMV-seronegative. Here the CDR3 DNA reads TGTTCCAGCAGCCCAGCGGGGGGGCGGGCAGATACGCAGTATTTT. It is translated as CSSSPAGGRADTQYF.